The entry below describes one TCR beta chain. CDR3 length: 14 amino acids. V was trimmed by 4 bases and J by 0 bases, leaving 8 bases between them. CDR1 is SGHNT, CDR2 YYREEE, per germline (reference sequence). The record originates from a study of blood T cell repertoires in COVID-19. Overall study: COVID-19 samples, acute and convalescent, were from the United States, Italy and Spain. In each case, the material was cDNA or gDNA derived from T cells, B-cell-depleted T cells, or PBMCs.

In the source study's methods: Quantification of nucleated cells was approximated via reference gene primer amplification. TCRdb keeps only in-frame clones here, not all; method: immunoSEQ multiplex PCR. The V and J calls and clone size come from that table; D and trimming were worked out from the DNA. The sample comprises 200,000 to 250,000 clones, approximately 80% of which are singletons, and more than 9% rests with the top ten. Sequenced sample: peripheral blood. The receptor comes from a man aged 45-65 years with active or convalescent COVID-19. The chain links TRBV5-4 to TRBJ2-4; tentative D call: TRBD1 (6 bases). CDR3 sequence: CASSQQGAKNIQYF. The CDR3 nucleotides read TGTGCCAGCAGCCAACAGGGAGCCAAAAACATTCAGTACTTC.